These T cell receptor beta chains were read from a single sample in a study of human T cells and chemical hapten exposure. TCRdb processed the RACE reads anew with MiXCR; each CDR3 protein has one entry. The data show 35,000 to 50,000 distinct CDR3 sequences, roughly 12% seen once. The sequencing here drew on whole blood, taken in connection with sensitization to the hapten diphenylcyclopropenone (DPC). The receptors shown here come from a woman aged 25-40 years with alopecia areata. Some clones in this sample may be carry-over from other donors' samples. CDR3s include the opening cysteine and the closing phenylalanine or tryptophan. D genes are given only for firm matches. For some rows the clone size is stated as once, few or many, or as a class when expanded; others skip it.

j_call	v_call	clone_size	d_call	cdr3_aa	cdr3_nt
TRBJ1-3	TRBV18	many	NA	CASSPKSGSPSGNTIYF	TGTGCCAGCTCACCAAAGAGTGGCAGCCCCTCTGGAAACACCATATATTTT
TRBJ2-2	TRBV2	many	NA	CASRVDRNTGELFF	TGTGCCAGCAGAGTGGACAGGAACACCGGGGAGCTGTTTTTT
TRBJ2-3	TRBV28	NA	NA	CASSSSWRVLTDTQYF	TGTGCCAGCAGCTCCTCCTGGAGGGTTCTGACAGATACGCAGTATTTT
TRBJ2-1	TRBV7-8	few	TRBD2	CASSLAWTSGRGNEQFF	TGTGCCAGCAGCTTAGCGTGGACTAGCGGGAGGGGAAACGAGCAGTTCTTC
TRBJ2-3	TRBV18	NA	NA	CASSPQDYFASTDTQYF	TGTGCCAGCTCACCACAAGACTACTTCGCTAGCACAGATACGCAGTATTTT
TRBJ1-5	TRBV6-6	many	NA	CASSDGEPQHF	TGTGCCAGCAGTGACGGGGAGCCCCAGCATTTT
TRBJ2-3	TRBV6-6	many	TRBD2	CASRLAGSTDTQYF	TGTGCCAGCAGGCTAGCGGGTAGCACAGATACGCAGTATTTT
TRBJ2-1	TRBV5-1	many	NA	CASSHPGVDEQFF	TGCGCCAGCAGCCACCCGGGGGTCGATGAGCAGTTCTTC
TRBJ1-2	TRBV20-1	few	NA	CSASSGAGYGYTF	TGCAGTGCTAGTTCGGGGGCGGGCTATGGCTACACCTTC
TRBJ1-1	TRBV7-2	many	NA	CASSLVTAMNTEAFF	TGTGCCAGCAGCTTAGTAACAGCCATGAACACTGAAGCTTTCTTT
TRBJ1-5	TRBV7-6	few	NA	CASSLDHNQPQHF	TGTGCCAGCAGCTTGGACCACAATCAGCCCCAGCATTTT
TRBJ2-6	TRBV15	NA	TRBD1	CATSAHTDRGTYGANVLTF	TGTGCCACCAGCGCCCACACGGACAGGGGTACTTATGGGGCCAACGTCCTGACTTTC
TRBJ2-3	TRBV24-1	many	NA	CATSDSASSDTQYF	TGTGCCACCAGTGATTCCGCTTCCTCAGATACGCAGTATTTT
TRBJ2-1	TRBV6-2/TRBV6-3	many	NA	CASSYPGREYNEQFF	TGTGCCAGCAGTTACCCTGGACGGGAATACAATGAGCAGTTCTTC
TRBJ2-7	TRBV29-1	many	TRBD2	CSVGGSGRAASEQYF	TGCAGCGTTGGAGGGAGCGGGAGGGCCGCCTCCGAGCAGTACTTC
TRBJ2-7	TRBV4-3	many	NA	CASSQDTTSYEQYF	TGCGCCAGCAGCCAAGATACCACCTCCTACGAGCAGTACTTC
TRBJ2-5	TRBV4-3	many	NA	CASSQVLRYQETQYF	TGCGCCAGCAGCCAAGTCCTAAGGTACCAAGAGACCCAGTACTTC
TRBJ2-3	TRBV28	many	NA	CASTSADTQYF	TGTGCCAGCACCAGTGCAGATACGCAGTATTTT
TRBJ1-5	TRBV28	NA	NA	CASNGQGSNQPQHF	TGTGCCAGCAATGGCCAGGGTAGCAATCAGCCCCAGCATTTT
TRBJ1-1	TRBV20-1	NA	TRBD1	CSARPQGENTEAFF	TGCAGTGCTAGACCACAGGGGGAAAACACTGAAGCTTTCTTT
TRBJ1-1	TRBV18	NA	NA	CASSQASRQTEAFF	TGTGCCAGCTCACAGGCCAGTAGGCAAACTGAAGCTTTCTTT
TRBJ1-5	TRBV15	many	NA	CATSPEGGGGQPQHF	TGTGCCACCAGCCCAGAAGGGGGTGGAGGTCAGCCCCAGCATTTT